The 9 T cell receptor beta chains reported below all come from one sample, sequenced in a study of blood T cells in healthy people across ages (dated by TCRdb to about 2015). Libraries came from 5' RACE. TCRdb names Illumina HiSeq 2500 as the instrument used. The second PCR ran for about 7 to 11 cycles and used a J-beta primer mix along with a sample-barcoded 5' primer. TCRdb reworked the public reads: Q25 trimming with fastp, MiXCR clone assembly, productive beta chains retained. One record per CDR3 amino acid sequence lists the most common genes and DNA. Here the sample has about 1 million distinct CDR3 sequences; 35% to 50% occur a single time. The ten most abundant clones make up approximately 17% of the sample. The specimen was blood. The receptors were sampled from a woman aged 55-70 years in good health.

The chain has TRBV20-1 and TRBJ2-7, with D perhaps matching TRBD2 (6 bases). Per germline, CDR1 DFQATT and CDR2 SNEGSKA (reference sequence). The ends were cut back, 0 bases at V and 0 bases at J, with 15 bases in the middle. This CDR3 comprises 16 residues. The DNA for the CDR3 is TGCAGTGCTAGAGATTGGGGGGTTAGCTTCTCCTACGAGCAGTACTTC. Protein product: CSARDWGVSFSYEQYF.

This clonotype was found a few times. The chain is built from TRBV20-1 and TRBJ2-3; D may match TRBD1 or TRBD2 (5 bases each). The V and J ends lost 3 bases and 1 base respectively, with 11 bases between them. The CDR3 is 14 amino acids. The V gene's germline CDR1 is DFQATT and CDR2 SNEGSKA (reference sequence). CDR3: CSARGTTRTDTQYF. In DNA form, the CDR3 reads TGCAGTGCTAGGGGGACGACCCGCACAGATACGCAGTATTTT.

This clonotype appeared a few times. This chain links TRBV29-1 with TRBJ2-1; 9 positions agree with TRBD1. This CDR3 comprises 14 residues. Germline CDR1 and CDR2: SQVTM and ANQGSEA. With 6 bases clipped from V and 3 bases from J, the junction kept 6 bases outside the gene matches. Here the CDR3 DNA reads TGCAGCGTCCCCAGGGGACAGGGCTACAATGAGCAGTTCTTC. Its protein product is CSVPRGQGYNEQFF.

This clonotype was detected only a few times. V is TRBV6-5 and J is TRBJ1-2; D is unclear. V shed 2 bases and J shed 8 bases, with 15 bases lying between them. The germline gives CDR1 MNHEY, CDR2 SVGAGI. The CDR3 loop spans 14 amino acids. This chain's CDR3 is CASSYQPFNGGYTF. The CDR3 bases are TGTGCCAGCAGTTACCAGCCATTCAATGGAGGCTACACCTTC.

This rearrangement joins TRBV5-1 to TRBJ2-7; D unclear. Trimming shortened V by 0 bases and J by 2 bases, and 18 bases separated the two germline ends. This CDR3 has 17 residues. Germline-derived CDR1 and CDR2 are SGHRS and YFSETQ. The CDR3 bases are TGCGCCAGCAGCTTGGAAGTCACGACACCTCGCCCCTACGAGCAGTACTTC. This gives the protein CASSLEVTTPRPYEQYF.

At least ten counts were recorded for this clonotype. This chain connects TRBV7-2 to TRBJ1-5, with no clear D. The CDR3 is 13 residues long. Per germline, CDR1 SGHTA and CDR2 FQGNSA. Trimming shortened V by 1 base and J by 6 bases, and 7 bases separated the two germline ends. CDR3 region: CASSLGRGQPQHF. CDR3 nucleotides: TGTGCCAGCAGCTTAGGGCGTGGTCAGCCCCAGCATTTT.

This clonotype was counted a few times. The V call is TRBV7-2, the J call TRBJ2-3; 7 nucleotides align to TRBD2. Losses at the gene ends were 2 bases for V and 1 base for J; bases not matched to a gene: 6. This CDR3 is built from 16 residues. Germline CDR1 reads SGHTA; CDR2 reads FQGNSA. CDR3 sequence reads: CASSLRVAGGTDTQYF. CDR3 in DNA: TGTGCCAGCAGCTTAAGGGTTGCGGGGGGCACAGATACGCAGTATTTT.

This chain joins TRBV5-6 and TRBJ1-5; a weak D match, TRBD1 (6 bases). CDR1 is SGHDT and CDR2 is YYEEEE in the germline V gene. Trimming cost V 7 bases and J 2 bases, with 16 bases left between them. This CDR3 comprises 15 residues. CDR3 loop: CASRARGSGNQPQHF. CDR3 in DNA: TGTGCCAGCCGAGCCAGGGGCAGCGGCAATCAGCCCCAGCATTTT.

A single count supports this clonotype. At one boundary the junction diverges from the germline segment, which might be a read error. V gene TRBV9 combines with J gene TRBJ2-1; TRBD2 is a possible D gene (7 bases). The germline gives CDR1 SGDLS, CDR2 YYNGEE. CDR3 length: 16 residues. CDR3 nucleotides: TGTGCCAGCAGCTTCCCCCCCGGACTAGGGGACAATAAGCAGTTCTTC. Its protein is CASSFPPGLGDNKQFF.